These 10 T cell receptor beta chains share one sample of origin, sequenced in a study of immune characterization of retroperitoneal liposarcoma. TCRdb passed the PCR reads through MiXCR, listing each CDR3 protein once. This sample has about 10,000 distinct CDR3 sequences, with about 29% found just once. Material: tumor tissue. The receptors come from a male donor with retroperitoneal liposarcoma.

This clonotype has a count of ten or more. The CDR3 nucleotides read TGTGCCAGCAGCCCCCGCACCTACACAGATACGCAGTATTTT. It translates to CASSPRTYTDTQYF. This chain connects TRBV11-2 to TRBJ2-3; D remains unclear. Germline values: CDR1 SGHAT, CDR2 FQNNGV. The V gene lost 5 bases and the J gene lost 2 bases, with 11 bases spanning the gap. The CDR3 runs to 14 residues.

This clonotype rates as large (0.1 to 1%). CDR3: CASSHAAAVQETQYF. The CDR3 bases are TGTGCCAGCAGCCATGCCGCGGCAGTCCAAGAGACCCAGTACTTC. The gene calls are TRBV7-2 and TRBJ2-5; the D is unclear. Trimming pared 5 bases from V and 1 base from J, leaving 14 bases between. This CDR3 has 15 amino acids. CDR1 and CDR2 (germline): SGHTA, FQGNSA. Full variable domain (remainder filled in from reference TRBV7-2 and TRBJ2-5): GAGVSQSPSNKVTEKGKDVELRCDPISGHTALYWYRQSLGQGLEFLIYFQGNSAPDKSGLPSDRFSAERTGGSVSTLTIQRTQQEDSAVYLCASSHAAAVQETQYFGPGTRLLVL.

The chain links TRBV6-1 to TRBJ2-1; 7 bases agree with TRBD2. CDR1 is MNHNS, CDR2 SASEGT, per germline. Unmatched junction bases numbered 14, after V lost 6 bases and J lost 0 bases. The CDR3 is made up of 18 amino acids. This chain's CDR3 is CASRSGEGGGGSYNEQFF. The CDR3 DNA is TGTGCCAGCAGATCCGGGGAGGGCGGTGGTGGCTCCTACAATGAGCAGTTCTTC.

The chain couples TRBV7-8 to TRBJ2-2, with 9 bases that match TRBD2. The CDR3 spans 13 residues. Per the germline V gene, CDR1 is SGHVS and CDR2 is FQNEAQ. V lost 5 bases to trimming and J lost 8 bases; unmatched junction nucleotides: 3. The CDR3 region is CASSIAGGGELFF. The CDR3 DNA is TGTGCCAGCAGCATCGCGGGGGGGGGGGAGCTGTTTTTT.

This chain links TRBV10-2 with TRBJ2-1; D is possibly TRBD2 (7 bases). This CDR3 comprises 17 residues. V lost 2 bases and J 10 bases, leaving 24 bases between the germline ends. Germline CDR1 WSHSY, CDR2 SAAADI. DNA for the CDR3: TGCGCCAGCAGTGAGGAGCCCTATAGAACGGGGGGCGGCGAGCAGTTCTTC. Translation gives CASSEEPYRTGGGEQFF.

J is TRBJ1-1 and V is TRBV6-6; D uncertain. Per the germline V gene, CDR1 is MNHNY and CDR2 is SVGAGI (reference sequence). CDR3 length: 13 amino acids. The V end lost 2 bases, the J end lost 5 bases, and 9 bases lay between the germline ends. The CDR3 region is CASSYGVETEAFF. DNA for the CDR3: TGTGCCAGCAGTTACGGGGTGGAAACTGAAGCTTTCTTT.

This clonotype was seen many times. This rearrangement joins TRBV6-6 to TRBJ2-1, with 11 positions matching TRBD1. This CDR3 is built from 16 residues. Trimming at V came to 0 bases and at J to 9 bases, leaving 7 bases not matched to a gene. Per the germline V gene, CDR1 is MNHNY and CDR2 is SVGAGI (reference sequence). The CDR3 region has the DNA TGTGCCAGCAGTTACTCTACTCCGGGACAGGGGGGTGAGCAGTTCTTC. Translation: CASSYSTPGQGGEQFF.

The chain carries TRBV27 and TRBJ1-1; 11 bases fit TRBD1. V lost 4 bases to trimming and J lost 4 bases; unmatched junction nucleotides: 5. The CDR3 is 15 amino acids. Germline-derived CDR1 and CDR2 are MNHEY and SMNVEV (reference sequence). The CDR3 here is CASSSGTGGFTEAFF. In nucleotides, the CDR3 is TGTGCCAGCAGTTCCGGGACAGGGGGATTCACTGAAGCTTTCTTT.

The CDR3 region has the DNA TGTGCCAGCAGCTTAGGAGTAGGCAATGAGCAGTTCTTC. This sequence encodes CASSLGVGNEQFF. The chain uses TRBV11-3 and TRBJ2-1; unclear D gene. This CDR3 is built from 13 residues. CDR1 SGHNT and CDR2 YENEEA come from the germline V gene. V was shortened by 1 base and J by 6 bases, with 7 bases between the two germline ends. The full variable domain, in which reference TRBV11-3 and TRBJ2-1 provide the parts outside the CDR3, is EAGVVQSPRYKIIEKKQPVAFWCNPISGHNTLYWYLQNLGQGPELLIRYENEEAVDDSQLPKDRFSAERLKGVDSTLKIQPAELGDSAVYLCASSLGVGNEQFFGPGTRLTVL.

This clonotype is medium-sized. The chain uses TRBV12-3 or TRBV12-4 and TRBJ2-1; 8 bases are a match to TRBD2. CDR3 length equals 13 residues. V shed 7 bases, J shed 13 bases, and the junction held 12 bases outside the gene matches. The CDR3: CASKAGAQETQFF. CDR3 sequence (DNA): TGTGCCAGCAAAGCGGGAGCCCAAGAGACCCAGTTCTTC.